Each of the 10 T cell receptor beta chains below was sequenced from the same sample in a study of blood T cell repertoires in COVID-19. Profiling relied on immunoSEQ multiplex PCR, and the TCRdb table lists in-frame clones only, not all of them. The repertoire holds about 220,000 clones, with roughly 85% as singletons. Specimen: peripheral blood. The receptors come from a woman in her 70s with COVID-19, enrolled during active disease.

The V gene is TRBV9, the J gene TRBJ2-7; 13 positions match TRBD2. The CDR3 has 15 residues. The germline gives CDR1 SGDLS, CDR2 YYNGEE. J gave up 3 bases and V 4 bases, and 4 bases lay outside the gene matches. The CDR3 coding sequence is TGTGCCAGCAGCCCCCGACTAGCGGGGGGCTACGAGCAGTACTTC. Amino acid sequence: CASSPRLAGGYEQYF.

The rearrangement joins TRBV21-1 to TRBJ2-1; TRBD1 was called by the table and not checked on the DNA. TRBV21-1 is classified as a pseudogene. The CDR3 loop spans 15 amino acids. CDR3: CASSKWTSTVCEQFF. CDR3 nucleotide sequence: TGTGCCAGCAGCAAATGGACCTCGACAGTTTGTGAGCAGTTCTTC.

The CDR3 region is CASSYSASGGEQYF. DNA for the CDR3: TGTGCCAGCAGTTACTCGGCTAGCGGAGGCGAGCAGTACTTC. J is TRBJ2-7 and V is TRBV6-2 or TRBV6-3; TRBD2 matches 7 bases. V gave up 0 bases and J gave up 6 bases; unmatched junction bases: 5. This CDR3 has 14 residues. The V gene's germline CDR1 is MNHEY and CDR2 SVGEGT.

This chain uses TRBV6-2 or TRBV6-3 with TRBJ2-7; 8 nucleotides line up with TRBD1. Trimming at V came to 0 bases and at J to 3 bases, leaving 10 bases not matched to a gene. The CDR3 is 17 residues long. The V gene's germline CDR1 is MNHEY and CDR2 SVGEGT. Here the CDR3 reads CASSYSRDRLQFYEQYF. CDR3 in DNA: TGTGCCAGCAGTTACTCGAGGGACAGGCTCCAGTTCTACGAGCAGTACTTC.

The chain combines TRBV10-3 with TRBJ2-5; TRBD2 matches at 9 bases. Losses at the gene ends were 5 bases for V and 2 bases for J; bases not matched to a gene: 6. The CDR3 is made up of 15 amino acids. Germline assignment: CDR1 ENHRY and CDR2 SYGVKD. The CDR3 spells CAISKKRGEQETQYF. CDR3 in DNA: TGTGCCATCAGTAAAAAGCGGGGGGAGCAAGAGACCCAGTACTTC.

This clone was detected only once. This sequence joins TRBV10-3 and TRBJ2-1; weak D call: TRBD1 (5 bases). CDR1 is ENHRY and CDR2 is SYGVKD in the germline V gene. Trimming pared 4 bases from V and 8 bases from J, leaving 12 bases between. This CDR3 has 13 amino acids. The CDR3, as DNA: TGTGCCATCAGTGGGGGCCTAGGGGATGAGCAGTTCTTC. Protein sequence: CAISGGLGDEQFF.

The chain carries TRBV19 and TRBJ1-1, with D possibly TRBD1 on 6 matching bases. V was trimmed by 5 bases and J by 1 base, leaving 11 bases between them. The CDR3 sequence is 14 residues long. CDR1 is LNHDA and CDR2 is SQIVND in the germline V gene (reference sequence). The CDR3 region is CASSLQGENTEAFF. Here the CDR3 DNA reads TGTGCCAGTAGTTTACAGGGTGAGAACACTGAAGCTTTCTTT.

The J gene is TRBJ2-5, the V gene TRBV3-1 (or the pseudogene TRBV3-2); TRBD1 matches at 9 bases. The CDR3 contains 16 residues. Per the germline V gene, CDR1 is LGHDT and CDR2 is YNNKEL (reference sequence). J lost 3 bases, V lost 2 bases, and 7 bases had no gene match. The CDR3 DNA reads TGTGCCAGCAGCCAAATCGGGACAGGGATTGAAGAGACCCAGTACTTC. Translated, it gives CASSQIGTGIEETQYF.

The chain joins TRBV7-2 to TRBJ2-1; D not resolved. Germline V gene sequence: CDR1 SGHTA, CDR2 FQGNSA. The CDR3 runs to 13 residues. V lost 7 bases and J lost 5, with 12 bases in between. CDR3 protein: CASTYRLDNEQFF. The CDR3 DNA reads as TGTGCCAGCACCTACCGACTTGACAATGAGCAGTTCTTC. Together with reference TRBV7-2 and TRBJ2-1, the CDR3 gives the full variable domain: GAGVSQSPSNKVTEKGKDVELRCDPISGHTALYWYRQSLGQGLEFLIYFQGNSAPDKSGLPSDRFSAERTGGSVSTLTIQRTQQEDSAVYLCASTYRLDNEQFFGPGTRLTVL.

The genes are TRBV2 and TRBJ1-1; D unresolved. Germline assignment: CDR1 SNHLY and CDR2 FYNNEI. This CDR3 is 13 amino acids long. Trimming cost V 3 bases and J 1 base, with 6 bases left between them. This chain's CDR3 is CASSDQRNTEAFF. The DNA of the CDR3 is TGTGCCAGCAGTGATCAGCGGAACACTGAAGCTTTCTTT.